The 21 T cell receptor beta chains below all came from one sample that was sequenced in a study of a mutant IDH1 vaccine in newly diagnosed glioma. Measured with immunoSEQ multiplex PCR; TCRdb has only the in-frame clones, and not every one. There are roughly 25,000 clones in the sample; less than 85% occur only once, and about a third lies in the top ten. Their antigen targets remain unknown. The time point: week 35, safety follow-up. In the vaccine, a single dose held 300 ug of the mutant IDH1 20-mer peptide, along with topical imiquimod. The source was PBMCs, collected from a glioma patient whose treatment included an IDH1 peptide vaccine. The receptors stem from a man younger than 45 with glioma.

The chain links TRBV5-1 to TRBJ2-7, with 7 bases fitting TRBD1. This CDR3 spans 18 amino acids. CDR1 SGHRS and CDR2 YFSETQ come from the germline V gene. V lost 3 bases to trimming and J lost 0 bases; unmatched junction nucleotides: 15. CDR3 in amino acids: CASSYGQVPTRSSYEQYF. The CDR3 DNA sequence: TGCGCCAGCAGCTATGGACAGGTGCCAACCAGGAGCTCCTACGAGCAGTACTTC.

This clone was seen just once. DNA of the CDR3: TGTGCCAGCAGTGACCTGACAGGGGGCGCCGATGGAAACACCATATATTTT. This codes for CASSDLTGGADGNTIYF. The chain has TRBV2 and TRBJ1-3; 10 bases agree with TRBD1. Trimming at V came to 3 bases and at J to 3 bases, leaving 8 bases not matched to a gene. The length of the CDR3 is 17 residues. Germline-derived CDR1 and CDR2 are SNHLY and FYNNEI.

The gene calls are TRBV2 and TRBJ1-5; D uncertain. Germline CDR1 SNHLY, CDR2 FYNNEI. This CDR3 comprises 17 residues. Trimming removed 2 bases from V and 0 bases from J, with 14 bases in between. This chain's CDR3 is CASSETGVVHSNQPQHF. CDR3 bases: TGTGCCAGCAGTGAAACGGGAGTAGTCCATAGCAATCAGCCCCAGCATTTT.

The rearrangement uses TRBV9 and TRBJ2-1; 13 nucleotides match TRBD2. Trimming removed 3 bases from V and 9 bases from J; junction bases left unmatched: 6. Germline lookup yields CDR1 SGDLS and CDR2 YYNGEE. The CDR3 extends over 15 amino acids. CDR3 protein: CASSGSLAGGGEQFF. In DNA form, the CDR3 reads TGTGCCAGCAGCGGATCACTAGCGGGAGGGGGTGAGCAGTTCTTC.

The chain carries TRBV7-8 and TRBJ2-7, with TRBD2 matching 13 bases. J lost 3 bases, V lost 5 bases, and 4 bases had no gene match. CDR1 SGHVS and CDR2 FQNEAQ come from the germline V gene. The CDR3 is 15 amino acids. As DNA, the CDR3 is TGTGCCAGCAGCCCGGGACTAGCGGGGCACTACGAGCAGTACTTC. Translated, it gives CASSPGLAGHYEQYF.

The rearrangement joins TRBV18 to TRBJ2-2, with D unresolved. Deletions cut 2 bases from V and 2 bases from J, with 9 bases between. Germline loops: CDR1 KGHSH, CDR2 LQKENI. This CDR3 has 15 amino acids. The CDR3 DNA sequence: TGTGCCAGCTCACCATCAGCGTCAAACACCGGGGAGCTGTTTTTT. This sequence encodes CASSPSASNTGELFF.

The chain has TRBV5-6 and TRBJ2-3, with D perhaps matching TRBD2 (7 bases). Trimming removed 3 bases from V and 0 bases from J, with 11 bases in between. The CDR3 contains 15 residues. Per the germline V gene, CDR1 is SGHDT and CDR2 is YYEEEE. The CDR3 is CASSWGGPSTDTQYF. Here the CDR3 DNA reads TGTGCCAGCAGCTGGGGGGGCCCGAGCACAGATACGCAGTATTTT.

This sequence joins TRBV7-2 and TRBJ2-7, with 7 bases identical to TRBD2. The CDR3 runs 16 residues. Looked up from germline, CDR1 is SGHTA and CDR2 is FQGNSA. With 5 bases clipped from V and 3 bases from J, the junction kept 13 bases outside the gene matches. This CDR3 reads CASSPRAGVQYYEQYF. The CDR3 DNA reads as TGTGCCAGCAGCCCGAGGGCGGGGGTACAGTACTACGAGCAGTACTTC.

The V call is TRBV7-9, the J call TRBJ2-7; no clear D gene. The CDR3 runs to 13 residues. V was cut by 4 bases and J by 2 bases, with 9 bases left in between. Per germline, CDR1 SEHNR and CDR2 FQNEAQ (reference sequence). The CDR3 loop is CASSSTATYEQYF. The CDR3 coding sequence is TGTGCCAGCAGCTCCACAGCCACCTACGAGCAGTACTTC.

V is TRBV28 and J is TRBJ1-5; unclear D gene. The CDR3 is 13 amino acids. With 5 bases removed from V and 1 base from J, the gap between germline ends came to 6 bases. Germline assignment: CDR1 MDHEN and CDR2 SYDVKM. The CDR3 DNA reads TGTGCCAGCAGTCCGTACAGCAATCAGCCCCAGCATTTT. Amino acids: CASSPYSNQPQHF.

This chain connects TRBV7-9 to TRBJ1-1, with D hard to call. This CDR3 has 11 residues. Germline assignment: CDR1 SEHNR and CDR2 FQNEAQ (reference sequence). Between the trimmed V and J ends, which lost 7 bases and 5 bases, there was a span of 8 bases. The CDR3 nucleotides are TGTGCCAGCACCCGCGGGACTGAAGCTTTCTTT. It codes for CASTRGTEAFF.

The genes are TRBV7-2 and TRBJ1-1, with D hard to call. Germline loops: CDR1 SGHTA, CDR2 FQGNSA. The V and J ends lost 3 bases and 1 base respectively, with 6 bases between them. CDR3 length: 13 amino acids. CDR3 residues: CASSLTRNTEAFF. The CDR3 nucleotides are TGTGCCAGCAGCTTGACACGGAACACTGAAGCTTTCTTT.

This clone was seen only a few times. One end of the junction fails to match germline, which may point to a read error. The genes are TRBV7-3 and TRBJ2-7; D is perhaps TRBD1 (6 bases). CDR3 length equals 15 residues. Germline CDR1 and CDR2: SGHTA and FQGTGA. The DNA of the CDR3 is TGTGCCAGCAGCTTAAGTGGGGGCGCCTCCAACGAGCAGTACTTC. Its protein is CASSLSGGASNEQYF.

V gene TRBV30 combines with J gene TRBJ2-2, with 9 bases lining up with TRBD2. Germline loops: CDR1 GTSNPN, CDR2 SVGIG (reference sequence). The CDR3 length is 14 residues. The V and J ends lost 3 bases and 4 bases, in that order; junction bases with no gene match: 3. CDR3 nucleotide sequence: TGTGCCTGGAGGACTAGCGGTGGCACCGGGGAGCTGTTTTTT. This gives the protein CAWRTSGGTGELFF.

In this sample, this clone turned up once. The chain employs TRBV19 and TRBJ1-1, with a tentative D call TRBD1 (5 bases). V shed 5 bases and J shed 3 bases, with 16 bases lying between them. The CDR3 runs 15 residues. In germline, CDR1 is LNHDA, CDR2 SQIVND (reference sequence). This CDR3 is CASSSQPGPYTEAFF. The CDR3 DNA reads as TGTGCCAGTAGTTCCCAACCGGGGCCCTACACTGAAGCTTTCTTT. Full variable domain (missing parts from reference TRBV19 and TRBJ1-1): DGGITQSPKYLFRKEGQNVTLSCEQNLNHDAMYWYRQDPGQGLRLIYYSQIVNDFQKGDIAEGYSVSREKKESFPLTVTSAQKNPTAFYLCASSSQPGPYTEAFFGQGTRLTVV.

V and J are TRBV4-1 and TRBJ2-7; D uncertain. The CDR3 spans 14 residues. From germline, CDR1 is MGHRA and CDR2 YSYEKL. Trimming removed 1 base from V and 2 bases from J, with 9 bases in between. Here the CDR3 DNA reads TGCGCCAGCAGCCAAGGTCCCCCCCCCTACGAGCAGTACTTC. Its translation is CASSQGPPPYEQYF.

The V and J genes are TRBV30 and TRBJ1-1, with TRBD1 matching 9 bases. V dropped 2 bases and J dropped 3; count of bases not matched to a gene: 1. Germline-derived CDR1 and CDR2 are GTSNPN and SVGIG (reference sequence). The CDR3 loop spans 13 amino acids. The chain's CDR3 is CAWSNRGHTEAFF. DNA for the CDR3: TGTGCCTGGAGTAACAGGGGGCACACTGAAGCTTTCTTT. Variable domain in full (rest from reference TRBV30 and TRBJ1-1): SQTIHQWPATLVQPVGSPLSLECTVEGTSNPNLYWYRQAAGRGLQLLFYSVGIGQISSEVPQNLSASRPQDRQFILSSKKLLLSDSGFYLCAWSNRGHTEAFFGQGTRLTVV.

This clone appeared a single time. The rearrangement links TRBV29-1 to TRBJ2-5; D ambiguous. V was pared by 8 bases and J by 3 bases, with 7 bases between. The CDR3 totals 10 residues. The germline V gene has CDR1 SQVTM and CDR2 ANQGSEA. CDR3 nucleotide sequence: TGCAGCTCCAAAGAAGAGACCCAGTACTTC. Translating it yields CSSKEETQYF.

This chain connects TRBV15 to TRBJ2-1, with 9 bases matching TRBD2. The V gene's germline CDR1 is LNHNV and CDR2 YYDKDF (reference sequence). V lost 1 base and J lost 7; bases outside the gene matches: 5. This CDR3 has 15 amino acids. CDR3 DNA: TGTGCCACCAGCAGAGGTAGCGGGAGTAGAAATGAGCAGTTCTTC. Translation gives CATSRGSGSRNEQFF.

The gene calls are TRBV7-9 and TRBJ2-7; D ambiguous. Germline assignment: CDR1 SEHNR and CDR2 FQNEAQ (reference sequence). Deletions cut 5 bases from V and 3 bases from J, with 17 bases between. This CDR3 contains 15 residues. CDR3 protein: CASSPAFSKHYEQYF. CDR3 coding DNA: TGTGCCAGCAGCCCTGCGTTCTCGAAACACTACGAGCAGTACTTC. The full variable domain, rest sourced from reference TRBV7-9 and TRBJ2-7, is DTGVSQNPRHKITKRGQNVTFRCDPISEHNRLYWYRQTLGQGPEFLTYFQNEAQLEKSRLLSDRFSAERPKGSFSTLEIQRTEQGDSAMYLCASSPAFSKHYEQYFGPGTRLTVT.

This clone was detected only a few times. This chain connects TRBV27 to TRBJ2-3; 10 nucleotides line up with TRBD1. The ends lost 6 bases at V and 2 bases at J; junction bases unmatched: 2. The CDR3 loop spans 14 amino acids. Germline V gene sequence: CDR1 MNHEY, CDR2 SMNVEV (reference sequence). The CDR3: CASRRQGATDTQYF. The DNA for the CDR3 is TGTGCCAGCAGACGACAGGGGGCCACAGATACGCAGTATTTT.